This T cell receptor beta chain was obtained from a study of T cell clusters in autoimmune cytopenias. Study-wide results and limits: Physiological T cell clusters of healthy donors were apparently absent in primary autoimmune cytopenia patients.

TRB amplification used roughly 250 ng of peripheral blood genomic DNA. One tube held mixed TRB-A and TRB-B primer pools for touch-down PCR. TCRdb derives one entry per CDR3 protein from the multiplex PCR reads, leaving out DNA. In all, the sample yields about 3,500 distinct CDR3 sequences. A note on this clonotype: What it recognizes is unknown.

CDR3 size: 12 residues. Germline V gives CDR1 DFQATT, CDR2 SNEGSKA (reference sequence). These same data were also listed under a study on T cell repertoires in aging, cancer and after chemotherapy. Per that study: Compared with age-matched healthy donors, untreated hematological or solid cancer patients showed higher blood TCR clonality.

The J gene is TRBJ2-7, the V gene TRBV20-1. Sample: peripheral blood. The origin of this receptor is a human donor in good health. This CDR3 reads CSARVREYEQYF.